Here is one T cell receptor (beta chain) with its context. Profiling relied on immunoSEQ multiplex PCR, and the TCRdb table lists in-frame clones only, not all of them. The sample holds more than 150,000 clones, roughly 80% seen once. This sample was included in a study of blood T cell repertoires in COVID-19. Study details: Samples taken during acute and convalescent COVID-19 were collected in the United States, Italy and Spain. PBMCs, B-cell-depleted T cells, or T cells were the source of the cDNA or gDNA that made up the material.

Trimming removed 0 bases at V and 5 bases at J, with 13 bases between. This CDR3 has 15 residues. Germline loops: CDR1 KGHSH, CDR2 LQKENI. This TCR was recovered from a man younger than 35 with active or convalescent COVID-19. The sequenced sample consisted of peripheral blood. This sequence joins TRBV18 and TRBJ1-2; maybe TRBD1 (6 bases). CDR3 protein: CASSPPVRGGYGYTF. The CDR3 coding sequence is TGTGCCAGCTCACCACCGGTCAGGGGAGGGTATGGCTACACCTTC.